The 5 T cell receptor beta chains in this list originate from one sample, sequenced in a study of T cell responses to AZD1222 COVID-19 vaccine. Clones were sequenced by immunoSEQ multiplex PCR, and TCRdb holds only the in-frame ones, with some missing. The sample contains tens of thousands of clones, roughly 86% of which appear only once. This sample comprised peripheral blood, obtained 28 days after the second AZD1222 dose. The source is an adult who received the AZD1222 COVID-19 vaccine.

The chain couples TRBV5-1 to TRBJ2-1; 15 bases line up with TRBD2. Germline-derived CDR1 and CDR2 are SGHRS and YFSETQ. The CDR3 is 17 residues long. With 5 bases clipped from V and 6 bases from J, the junction kept 9 bases outside the gene matches. In DNA form, the CDR3 reads TGCGCCAGCAGTCGAGGGACTAGCGGGAGGACAGGCAATGAGCAGTTCTTC. Translated: CASSRGTSGRTGNEQFF.

V and J are TRBV25-1 and TRBJ2-1; D unresolved. Germline-derived CDR1 and CDR2 are MGHDK and SYGVNS. The CDR3 is made up of 15 amino acids. V was clipped by 5 bases and J by 0 bases, with 11 bases between them. The CDR3 is CASSLKIGSYNEQFF. The CDR3 DNA is TGTGCCAGCAGTCTTAAGATCGGCTCCTACAATGAGCAGTTCTTC.

There are a few counts of this clone. The chain links TRBV25-1 to TRBJ2-5, with TRBD2 matching 8 bases. The CDR3 is 14 amino acids. V dropped 5 bases and J dropped 5; count of bases not matched to a gene: 7. In germline, CDR1 is MGHDK, CDR2 SYGVNS. CDR3 coding DNA: TGTGCCAGCAGTAGCGGGAGAGGGTCCGAGACCCAGTACTTC. Translated, it gives CASSSGRGSETQYF.

The V call is TRBV2, the J call TRBJ1-2; 7 bases are shared with TRBD1. Germline CDR1 reads SNHLY; CDR2 reads FYNNEI. V was clipped by 6 bases and J by 4 bases; unmatched bases: 8. The CDR3 consists of 14 residues. The CDR3 protein is CASRRDRTFYGYTF. The DNA for the CDR3 is TGTGCCAGCAGACGGGACAGAACGTTCTATGGCTACACCTTC. Together with reference TRBV2 and TRBJ1-2, the CDR3 gives the full variable domain: EPEVTQTPSHQVTQMGQEVILRCVPISNHLYFYWYRQILGQKVEFLVSFYNNEISEKSEIFDDQFSVERPDGSNFTLKIRSTKLEDSAMYFCASRRDRTFYGYTFGSGTRLTVV.

The chain links TRBV13 to TRBJ2-1, with 10 bases matching TRBD2. Germline values: CDR1 PRHDT, CDR2 FYEKMQ (reference sequence). The CDR3 covers 17 residues. V shed 3 bases and J 4 bases; nucleotides not matched to a gene: 9. The CDR3 DNA sequence: TGTGCCAGCAGCTTCGTGGCGAGCGGGAGGGCATACAATGAGCAGTTCTTC. Translation gives CASSFVASGRAYNEQFF.